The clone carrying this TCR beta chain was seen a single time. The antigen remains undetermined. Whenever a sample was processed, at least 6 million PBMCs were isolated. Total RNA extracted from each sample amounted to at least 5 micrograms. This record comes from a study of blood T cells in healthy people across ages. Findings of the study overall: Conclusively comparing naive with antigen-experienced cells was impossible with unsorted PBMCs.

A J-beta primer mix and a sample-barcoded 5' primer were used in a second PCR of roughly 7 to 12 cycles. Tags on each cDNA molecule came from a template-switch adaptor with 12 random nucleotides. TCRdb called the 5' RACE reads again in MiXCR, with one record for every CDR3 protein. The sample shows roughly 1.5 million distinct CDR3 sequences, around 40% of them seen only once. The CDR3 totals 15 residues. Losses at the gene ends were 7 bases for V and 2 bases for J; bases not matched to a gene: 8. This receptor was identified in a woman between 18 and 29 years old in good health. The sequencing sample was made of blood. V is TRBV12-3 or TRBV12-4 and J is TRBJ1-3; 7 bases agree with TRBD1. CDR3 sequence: CASTSQGGAGNTIYF. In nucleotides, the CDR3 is TGTGCCAGCACCTCCCAGGGGGGAGCTGGAAACACCATATATTTT.